Presented here are 8 T cell receptor beta chains from one specimen sequenced in a study of OX40 agonist ivuxolimab in advanced cancers. Libraries were prepared through the immunoSEQ multiplex PCR assay. The table was pulled from immuneACCESS by TCRdb, which kept in-frame rearrangements only. Such tables lose some clones; where checked, under half of the loss comes from unresolved V genes, and the rest has no known cause. In all, the sample holds roughly 30,000 clones, and 85% to 95% of those were seen once. The top ten clonotypes cover around 27% of the sample. This specimen was CD4+ or CD8+ T cells sorted from blood, taken in a trial of the OX40 agonist ivuxolimab. These receptors came from an adult with an advanced solid tumor such as melanoma, head and neck, liver or kidney cancer.

The gene calls are TRBV13 and TRBJ1-3; TRBD1 is a possible D gene (6 bases). The V end lost 3 bases, the J end lost 11 bases, and 20 bases lay between the germline ends. The CDR3 length is 15 residues. Germline CDR1 is PRHDT and CDR2 is FYEKMQ (reference sequence). The CDR3 DNA reads TGTGCCAGCAGCTTGCCCGGGGGCCTGGAAACACCCATATATTTT. This sequence encodes CASSLPGGLETPIYF. Full variable domain (outside the CDR3, taken from reference TRBV13 and TRBJ1-3): AAGVIQSPRHLIKEKRETATLKCYPIPRHDTVYWYQQGPGQDPQFLISFYEKMQSDKGSIPDRFSAQQFSDYHSELNMSSLELGDSALYFCASSLPGGLETPIYFGEGSWLTVV.

This clone was seen a single time. V and J are TRBV21-1 and TRBJ1-5. TRBV21-1 is deemed a pseudogene. The CDR3 is made up of 14 amino acids. This CDR3 reads CARPWGSSHQPQHF. In DNA form, the CDR3 reads TGTGCCAGACCTTGGGGATCAAGTCATCAGCCCCAGCATTTT.

This clone has a single count. This chain connects TRBV30 to TRBJ2-1; D unresolved. The CDR3 runs 12 residues. V dropped 3 bases and J dropped 1 base, with 4 bases sitting between them. Germline CDR1 GTSNPN, CDR2 SVGIG (reference sequence). CDR3 nucleotides: TGTGCCTGGAGCGCATCCTACAATGAGCAGTTCTTC. Its translation: CAWSASYNEQFF.

V gene TRBV5-6 combines with J gene TRBJ1-4; possible D gene TRBD1, 6 bases. Germline V lookup: CDR1 SGHDT, CDR2 YYEEEE. This CDR3 is 17 amino acids long. Trimming removed 2 bases at V and 3 bases at J, with 17 bases between. DNA of the CDR3: TGTGCCAGCAGCTTTGGGGGGGCTAATACGGCTAATGAAAAACTGTTTTTT. This encodes CASSFGGANTANEKLFF.

V gene TRBV6-4 combines with J gene TRBJ2-1; TRBD2 matches at 10 bases. The junction had 6 bases not matched to a gene; V was cut back by 7 bases and J by 0 bases. CDR1 is MRHNA, CDR2 SNTAGT, per germline. The length of the CDR3 is 16 residues. In DNA form, the CDR3 reads TGTGCCAGCAAAAAGCGGGGGGGAAACTCCTACAATGAGCAGTTCTTC. Protein: CASKKRGGNSYNEQFF.

The chain couples TRBV5-8 to TRBJ1-1; possible D gene TRBD1, 5 bases. Germline CDR1 is SGHTS and CDR2 is YDEGEE. The germline V and J ends were trimmed by 6 bases and 0 bases, with 21 bases remaining between them. The CDR3 consists of 17 residues. The CDR3 DNA is TGTGCCAGCATCGCAGCTTGGCCAGGGTTGATGAACACTGAAGCTTTCTTT. Its translation is CASIAAWPGLMNTEAFF.

This clone was counted once. The chain links TRBV30 to TRBJ1-4, with D hard to call. Germline values: CDR1 GTSNPN, CDR2 SVGIG (reference sequence). V was clipped by 5 bases and J by 8 bases, with 15 bases between them. This CDR3 has 13 residues. CDR3 sequence: CAWSFGESEKLFF. The DNA of the CDR3 is TGTGCCTGGTCATTCGGGGAGTCCGAAAAACTGTTTTTT.

CDR3 sequence reads: CASSWGLAGENEQFF. CDR3 coding DNA: TGTGCCAGCAGTTGGGGACTAGCGGGAGAAAATGAGCAGTTCTTC. The chain recombines TRBV28 with TRBJ2-1, with TRBD2 matching over 14 bases. Germline V gene lookup returns CDR1 MDHEN and CDR2 SYDVKM. V dropped 4 bases and J dropped 7; count of bases not matched to a gene: 3. This CDR3 has 15 amino acids.